The next 18 T cell receptor beta chains were all read from a single sample in a study of lymphopenia after photon versus proton radiotherapy. The method was immunoSEQ multiplex PCR; TCRdb's version includes in-frame clones alone and lacks a portion of them. The data hold around 25,000 clones, with 84% observed a single time. The specimen comprised peripheral blood, sampled from a patient treated with photon-based radiotherapy. The receptors shown here come from a man aged 40-55 years with gastric cancer.

The chain combines TRBV30 with TRBJ2-3; the match to TRBD1 covers 7 bases. The ends lost 1 base at V and 4 bases at J; junction bases unmatched: 5. This CDR3 is 14 amino acids long. Germline V gene lookup returns CDR1 GTSNPN and CDR2 SVGIG (reference sequence). DNA of the CDR3: TGTGCCTGGAGTGCTACAGGGGACGCAGATACGCAGTATTTT. This encodes CAWSATGDADTQYF.

The V call is TRBV18, the J call TRBJ2-1; D is unclear. The CDR3 loop spans 15 amino acids. Trimming shortened V by 1 base and J by 6 bases, and 13 bases separated the two germline ends. CDR1 KGHSH and CDR2 LQKENI come from the germline V gene. The CDR3 is CASSPRRPVGNEQFF. CDR3 DNA: TGTGCCAGCTCACCACGGCGCCCAGTTGGCAATGAGCAGTTCTTC.

The chain is built from TRBV4-3 and TRBJ1-2, with D perhaps matching TRBD1 (5 bases). CDR1 is LGHNA and CDR2 is YSLEER in the germline V gene. The V end lost 1 base, the J end lost 4 bases, and 7 bases lay between the germline ends. This CDR3 spans 13 amino acids. In DNA, the CDR3 is TGCGCCAGCAGCCAAGCAGGGATCTATGGCTACACCTTC. It encodes CASSQAGIYGYTF.

The V and J genes are TRBV6-5 and TRBJ1-2; D perhaps matches TRBD1 (5 bases). Germline lookup yields CDR1 MNHEY and CDR2 SVGAGI. This CDR3 is built from 11 residues. V shed 5 bases and J shed 7 bases, with 8 bases lying between them. The CDR3 sequence is CASSPGAGYTF. CDR3 DNA sequence: TGTGCCAGCAGTCCCGGGGCTGGCTACACCTTC.

The V call is TRBV6-1, the J call TRBJ1-5, with unresolved D. Per the germline V gene, CDR1 is MNHNS and CDR2 is SASEGT. This CDR3 spans 13 amino acids. V was clipped by 4 bases and J by 4 bases, with 8 bases between them. CDR3 sequence reads: CASSVMENQPQHF. The DNA for the CDR3 is TGTGCCAGCAGTGTAATGGAGAATCAGCCCCAGCATTTT.

V usage is TRBV18 and J usage is TRBJ1-2; the D gene is possibly TRBD1 (5 bases). Germline values: CDR1 KGHSH, CDR2 LQKENI. The CDR3 is 16 residues long. The V end lost 4 bases, the J end lost 0 bases, and 15 bases lay between the germline ends. CDR3 loop: CASSRPGTETNYGYTF. In nucleotides, the CDR3 is TGTGCCAGCTCACGACCCGGGACGGAGACTAACTATGGCTACACCTTC.

The table lists this clone with a few counts. The chain recombines TRBV7-9 with TRBJ1-3; unclear D gene. V shed 2 bases and J shed 4 bases, with 18 bases lying between them. CDR3 length: 17 residues. Germline values: CDR1 SEHNR, CDR2 FQNEAQ (reference sequence). CDR3 coding DNA: TGTGCCAGCAGCTTATACAAGGACGTTAGTCGGGGAAACACCATATATTTT. Translated, it gives CASSLYKDVSRGNTIYF.

V usage is TRBV30 and J usage is TRBJ1-1; D is unclear. This CDR3 contains 12 residues. Trimming left V 0 bases short and J 0 bases short, with 2 bases between. The germline V gene encodes CDR1 GTSNPN and CDR2 SVGIG (reference sequence). The CDR3 bases are TGTGCCTGGAGTGTTGTGAACACTGAAGCTTTCTTT. Translating gives CAWSVVNTEAFF.

V and J are TRBV7-9 and TRBJ1-1, with D maybe TRBD1 (5 bases). Germline loops: CDR1 SEHNR, CDR2 FQNEAQ (reference sequence). V lost 5 bases and J lost 4, with 11 bases in between. The CDR3 runs 13 residues. CDR3 bases: TGTGCCAGCAGCCCCTCCAGGGCCACTGAAGCTTTCTTT. Protein product: CASSPSRATEAFF. The full variable domain, its missing parts supplied by reference TRBV7-9 and TRBJ1-1, is DTGVSQNPRHKITKRGQNVTFRCDPISEHNRLYWYRQTLGQGPEFLTYFQNEAQLEKSRLLSDRFSAERPKGSFSTLEIQRTEQGDSAMYLCASSPSRATEAFFGQGTRLTVV.

This rearrangement joins TRBV4-3 to TRBJ1-2; D is ambiguous. From germline, CDR1 is LGHNA and CDR2 YSLEER. The CDR3 has 16 residues. V was trimmed by 0 bases and J by 1 base, leaving 12 bases between them. The CDR3 reads CASSQDSGRLNYGYTF. In nucleotides, the CDR3 is TGCGCCAGCAGCCAAGATTCAGGCAGGCTTAACTATGGCTACACCTTC.

As concerns this clone: The junction and the germline gene differ at one end; a read error may be behind it. The chain employs TRBV5-4 and TRBJ2-2; D is uncertain. Germline CDR1 reads SGHNT; CDR2 reads YYREEE (reference sequence). The CDR3 is made up of 15 amino acids. This CDR3 reads CASRLAGSLSGELFF. The CDR3, as DNA: TGTGCCAGCAGGTTGGCCGGGTCCTTATCCGGGGAGCTGTTTTTT. The whole variable domain, remainder taken from reference TRBV5-4 and TRBJ2-2, is ETGVTQSPTHLIKTRGQQVTLRCSSQSGHNTVSWYQQALGQGPQFIFQYYREEENGRGNFPPRFSGLQFPNYSSELNVNALELDDSALYLCASRLAGSLSGELFFGEGSRLTVL.

In DNA, the CDR3 is TGTGCCAGCTCACCACGGCCATTAGCGGGGGAAGAGACCCAGTACTTC. Amino acid sequence: CASSPRPLAGEETQYF. The rearrangement uses TRBV18 and TRBJ2-5, with 9 bases fitting TRBD2. The V segment lost 1 base and the J segment 3 bases; nucleotides outside the gene matches: 6. This CDR3 is built from 16 residues. CDR1 is KGHSH and CDR2 is LQKENI in the germline V gene. Full variable domain (remainder filled in from reference TRBV18 and TRBJ2-5): NAGVMQNPRHLVRRRGQEARLRCSPMKGHSHVYWYRQLPEEGLKFMVYLQKENIIDESGMPKERFSAEFPKEGPSILRIQQVVRGDSAAYFCASSPRPLAGEETQYFGPGTRLLVL.

V and J are TRBV4-2 and TRBJ1-1, with D possibly TRBD1 on 5 matching bases. This CDR3 comprises 13 residues. V was trimmed by 4 bases and J by 2 bases, leaving 8 bases between them. Germline V lookup: CDR1 LGHNA, CDR2 YNFKEQ. CDR3 nucleotide sequence: TGTGCCAGCAGCCGGGGGATTAACACTGAAGCTTTCTTT. Translating gives CASSRGINTEAFF.

The gene calls are TRBV5-1 and TRBJ2-7; TRBD2 might be the D (5 bases). CDR1 SGHRS and CDR2 YFSETQ come from the germline V gene. The germline V and J ends were trimmed by 4 bases and 2 bases, with 7 bases remaining between them. The CDR3 runs to 12 residues. The CDR3 DNA reads TGCGCCAGCAGCCCCGGGGCCTACGAGCAGTACTTC. Translated: CASSPGAYEQYF.

This chain uses TRBV30 with TRBJ1-1; TRBD1 agrees at 10 bases. Unmatched junction bases numbered 8, after V lost 6 bases and J lost 4 bases. This CDR3 has 14 residues. The germline gives CDR1 GTSNPN, CDR2 SVGIG (reference sequence). The CDR3 protein is CACDRGREVTEAFF. In DNA, the CDR3 is TGTGCCTGTGACAGGGGGCGCGAGGTCACTGAAGCTTTCTTT. The full variable domain, completed using reference TRBV30 and TRBJ1-1, is SQTIHQWPATLVQPVGSPLSLECTVEGTSNPNLYWYRQAAGRGLQLLFYSVGIGQISSEVPQNLSASRPQDRQFILSSKKLLLSDSGFYLCACDRGREVTEAFFGQGTRLTVV.

The gene calls are TRBV18 and TRBJ2-1, with D unclear. The CDR3 spans 13 residues. Trimming removed 2 bases at V and 4 bases at J, with 6 bases between. Germline values: CDR1 KGHSH, CDR2 LQKENI. The chain's CDR3 is CASSPVRYNEQFF. The CDR3 DNA follows: TGTGCCAGCTCACCAGTCCGGTACAATGAGCAGTTCTTC.

V gene TRBV25-1 combines with J gene TRBJ2-4; 7 bases fit TRBD1. The CDR3 extends over 12 amino acids. Germline-derived CDR1 and CDR2 are MGHDK and SYGVNS. The V gene end was trimmed by 4 bases and the J gene end by 8 bases; junction bases not matched to a gene: 2. CDR3 bases: TGTGCCAGCAGTGGGGACAGCTACATTCAGTACTTC. Protein product: CASSGDSYIQYF.

V is TRBV5-1 and J is TRBJ2-7; 10 nucleotides align to TRBD1. This CDR3 region has 15 residues. CDR1 is SGHRS, CDR2 YFSETQ, per germline. Trimming cost V 4 bases and J 3 bases; bases outside gene matches: 7. CDR3 DNA sequence: TGCGCCAGCAGCCCGGACAGGGGGGGATACTACGAGCAGTACTTC. It is translated as CASSPDRGGYYEQYF.